One TCR beta chain is described in this entry. Its target antigen remains unknown. No base qualities exist here, and no much larger clone lies one base off it. The CDR3 goes from the cysteine to the phenylalanine over 15 residues. The retained sequence is limited to the CDR3, 45 bases, with the frame set at the first base. The germline V gene (reference sequence) provides CDR1 SGHNT and CDR2 YYREEE. V was cut back by 0 bases and J by 3 bases, leaving a gap of 10 bases between them. This entry is derived from a study of shared clonotypes between healthy human individuals (dated by TCRdb to about 2020). Looking at the study overall: A few men and a couple of women, aged 18 to 49 years, made up the cohort. Per donor, three plates each were used for CD4 naive and CD4 memory, two for CD8 naive, and one for CD8 memory. Blood TCR repertoires of about 5 healthy adults were deeply sequenced to estimate repertoire size and the extent of clonotype sharing between individuals. To increase sequencing depth and limit assay-specific biases, TCR repertoire library preparation and sequencing were carried out by different laboratories using diverse techniques. Between about 0.8 and 9 billion PBMCs per donor were obtained by leukapheresis.

For the CD8 naive samples, CD45RO-negative cells were positively selected for CCR7, yielding a CD45RA+CCR7+ population from which TemRA cells were excluded. Donors were healthy HIV-negative adults with no recently reported acute infections or vaccinations. Every donor was a Caucasian adult living in Nashville, Tennessee, USA. After blood collection by leukapheresis, PBMCs were isolated using Ficoll-Histopaque density gradient centrifugation and then cryopreserved in the vapor phase of liquid nitrogen. Analytical flow cytometry was used to check the purity and quantity of every magnetically sorted T cell population. Genomic DNA was isolated from every sorted fraction and measured by UV absorbance on a Nanodrop 2000c. Overall results and qualifications from the work: Compared with non-shared clonotypes, clonotypes shared by all four sorted-subset donors had higher generation probabilities. Pairwise subsampling led to the expectation that sequencing depth would affect the degree of clonotype sharing among donors. Because the study included only a small number of donors, the genetic and exposure-history diversity represented was limited. Even with the large sequencing depth, rarefaction of the sorted-subset datasets indicated that sequencing was incomplete. Sampling was restricted to blood, and TCR repertoires in tissue are likely to differ from TCR repertoires in blood. When several donors were compared, the shared fraction of clonotypes was around 5% for naive CD4, roughly 3.4% for naive CD8, roughly 2.3% for memory CD4, and 0.35% to 0.4% for memory CD8. Larger estimated clonotype richness was generally found for naive subsets than for memory subsets.

TCR CDR3 regions were amplified from genomic DNA by multiplex PCR using the deep immunoSEQ assay. For each cell subset, the extracted genomic DNA was distributed evenly across all wells of several immunoSEQ 96-well plates, and each plate served as one replicate. For sorted subsets, about 210 ng of genomic DNA, equivalent to 25,000 to 35,000 T cell genomes, went into each replicate PCR. The purified libraries were quantified using a Qubit 3.0 fluorometer, sized with a Bioanalyzer 2100, and then quantified again using the KAPA Library Quantification kit. A separate single-read 150-cycle Illumina NextSeq 550 flow cell was used to sequence each immunoSEQ 96-well plate. Concerning the study's data processing: Because the immunoSEQ output included only junctional sequences and no quality scores, the filtering could not be the same as the filtering used for full-length reads. Sequences were annotated with PyIR, a Python wrapper for IgBLAST v1.9, using IMGT germline references to assign V/J genes and CDR3. Reads were removed for weak V/J assignments (E-value above 1e-6), missing CDR3, stop codons, out-of-frame junctions, or ambiguous translated residues. V3J clonotypes were defined by identical inferred V gene, J gene, and CDR3 amino acid sequence. Percentage overlap between repertoires was calculated by dividing the number of shared unique clonotypes by the size of the smaller repertoire. RTK rarefaction, the Chao1 estimator, and Recon v2.1 estimates of unobserved clonotypes were used to assess repertoire richness. Generation probabilities were computed with OLGA for all TCRbeta clonotypes obtained by the gDNA method from four donors. TCRdb obtained this table from immuneACCESS and retained in-frame rearrangements with V and J assigned. These tables miss some clones; where compared with another copy, unresolved V genes account for less than half of the shortfall, and the remainder is unexplained. V, J and clone size are taken as reported in that table, and D and trimming were inferred from the DNA itself. In this sample the table shows more than 2 million clones, about 95% of which occur a single time. The ten largest clonotypes hold 0.9% to 1.3% of the sample.

Material for sequencing was naive CD8+ T cells sorted from blood. The label giving this sample's cell subset or site can be read as: CD45RA+CCR7+. This clonotype originated in a young man in good health. Recombination connected TRBV5-4 to TRBJ2-1; the D gene remains uncertain. The CDR3 protein sequence reads: CASSLGADGYNEQFF. The DNA is TGTGCCAGCAGCTTGGGGGCAGATGGCTACAATGAGCAGTTCTTC.